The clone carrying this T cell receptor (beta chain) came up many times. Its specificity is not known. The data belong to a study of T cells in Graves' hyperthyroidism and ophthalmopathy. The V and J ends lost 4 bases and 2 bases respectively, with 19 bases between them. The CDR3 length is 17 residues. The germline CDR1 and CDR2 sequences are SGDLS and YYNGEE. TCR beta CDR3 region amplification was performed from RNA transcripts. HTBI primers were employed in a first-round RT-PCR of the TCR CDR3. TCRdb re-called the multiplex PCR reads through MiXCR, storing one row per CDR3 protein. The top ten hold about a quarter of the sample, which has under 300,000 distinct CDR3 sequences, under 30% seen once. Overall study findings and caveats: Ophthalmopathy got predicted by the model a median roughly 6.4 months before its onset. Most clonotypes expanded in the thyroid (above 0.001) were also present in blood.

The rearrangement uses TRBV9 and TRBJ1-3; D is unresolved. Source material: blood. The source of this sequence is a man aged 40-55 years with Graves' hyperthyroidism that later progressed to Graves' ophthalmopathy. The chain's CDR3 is CASSPPKGNSTGNTIYF. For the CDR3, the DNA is TGTGCCAGCAGCCCCCCTAAGGGCAACTCCACTGGAAACACCATATATTTT.